This T cell receptor beta chain stems from a study of CD8+CD57+ T cells in acquired aplastic anemia. Genomic DNA was employed as the template in profiling TCR beta VDJ and CDR3. TCRdb recomputed calls from the reads with MiXCR, one row per CDR3 protein. The sample gives about 200,000 distinct CDR3 sequences, 34% of which show up once; around 1.1% is in the top ten. Per germline, CDR1 MNHNS and CDR2 SASEGT. V was clipped by 7 bases and J by 2 bases; unmatched bases: 8. This CDR3 contains 15 residues. The receptor comes from a human donor in good health, serving as a control. V is TRBV6-1 and J is TRBJ2-1; 7 bases agree with TRBD1. The sequenced material came from sorted CD4+, CD8+, or CD8+CD57+ T cells (not recorded which) from PBMCs. This CDR3 reads CASTEDRVAYNEQFF. In DNA form, the CDR3 reads TGTGCCAGCACCGAAGACAGGGTTGCCTACAATGAGCAGTTCTTC.